Presented here are 20 T cell receptor beta chains from one specimen sequenced in a study of cytomegalovirus exposure and HLA in healthy donors. Researchers ran the PCR with 60 Vbeta and 13 Jbeta primers. Sequenced by immunoSEQ multiplex PCR; TCRdb stores in-frame clones only, minus some. The sample shows around 140,000 clones, 60% to 80% of them seen only once. The sample consisted of PBMCs. These receptors were collected from a male donor in good health and CMV-seronegative.

The chain is built from TRBV30 and TRBJ1-2; the D gene is possibly TRBD1 (6 bases). Germline assignment: CDR1 GTSNPN and CDR2 SVGIG (reference sequence). Trimming stripped 0 bases from V and 12 bases from J, with 20 bases between. The CDR3 has 14 residues. CDR3 region: CAWSVQKGGRGNTF. The CDR3 DNA reads TGTGCCTGGAGTGTACAGAAGGGCGGCAGGGGAAACACCTTC.

This clone was seen only a few times. V is TRBV18 and J is TRBJ1-1; 9 nucleotides match TRBD1. Germline V lookup: CDR1 KGHSH, CDR2 LQKENI. The V segment lost 3 bases and the J segment 7 bases; nucleotides outside the gene matches: 12. The CDR3 spans 16 residues. This CDR3 is CASSPKGTGSLGEAFF. Here the CDR3 DNA reads TGTGCCAGCTCACCTAAAGGGACAGGGTCGTTAGGTGAAGCTTTCTTT.

The chain couples TRBV4-1 to TRBJ2-7; 8 bases are shared with TRBD2. This CDR3 contains 16 residues. J lost 0 bases, V lost 1 base, and 5 bases had no gene match. Germline CDR1 is MGHRA and CDR2 is YSYEKL. This CDR3 reads CASSQGVAGLSYEQYF. CDR3 DNA: TGCGCCAGCAGCCAAGGGGTAGCGGGGCTCTCCTACGAGCAGTACTTC.

This clone was seen only once. The chain uses TRBV7-3 and TRBJ1-5; D unclear. V gave up 5 bases and J gave up 1 base, with 18 bases separating them. From germline, CDR1 is SGHTA and CDR2 FQGTGA. The CDR3 loop spans 17 amino acids. This CDR3 reads CASSHGEEGGSNQPQHF. As DNA, the CDR3 is TGTGCCAGCAGCCACGGTGAGGAGGGTGGCAGCAATCAGCCCCAGCATTTT.

The chain recombines TRBV7-9 with TRBJ2-5, with 10 nucleotides matching TRBD1. The CDR3 consists of 13 residues. Trimming removed 4 bases from V and 11 bases from J; junction bases left unmatched: 7. The germline V gene encodes CDR1 SEHNR and CDR2 FQNEAQ (reference sequence). The CDR3 coding sequence is TGTGCCAGCAGCTCAACCGGGACAGGGGAGCAGTACTTC. It translates to CASSSTGTGEQYF.

V is TRBV29-1 and J is TRBJ2-2; perhaps TRBD2 as D (6 bases). In germline, CDR1 is SQVTM, CDR2 ANQGSEA. The CDR3 is 13 residues long. V gave up 6 bases and J gave up 7 bases, with 15 bases separating them. CDR3 DNA: TGCAGCGTCGGACTAACTACCGTCGGGGAGCTGTTTTTT. Encoded protein: CSVGLTTVGELFF.

DNA for the CDR3: TGTGCCAGCAGTCGTCCATCAGGGGGAGAGCAGTTCTTC. Protein: CASSRPSGGEQFF. V and J are TRBV27 and TRBJ2-1; 7 bases are a match to TRBD1. Unmatched junction bases numbered 8, after V lost 5 bases and J lost 10 bases. CDR3 length: 13 residues. The V gene's germline CDR1 is MNHEY and CDR2 SMNVEV (reference sequence).

This chain uses TRBV7-2 with TRBJ1-5; D unresolved. Germline CDR1 reads SGHTA; CDR2 reads FQGNSA. Trimming removed 0 bases at V and 2 bases at J, with 8 bases between. The length of the CDR3 is 15 residues. CDR3 in amino acids: CASSLAGVGNQPQHF. The CDR3 nucleotides read TGTGCCAGCAGCTTAGCGGGAGTGGGCAATCAGCCCCAGCATTTT.

The J gene is TRBJ2-7, the V gene TRBV28; 7 positions match TRBD2. The CDR3 spans 17 residues. Looked up from germline, CDR1 is MDHEN and CDR2 is SYDVKM. The ends lost 1 base at V and 4 bases at J; junction bases unmatched: 13. The CDR3 DNA reads as TGTGCCAGCAGTTTATTTCGGGTTGGCGGGAGTAGGTACGAGCAGTACTTC. Translation gives CASSLFRVGGSRYEQYF.

The chain couples TRBV28 to TRBJ1-2; D is possibly TRBD1 (5 bases). V lost 3 bases to trimming and J lost 8 bases, with 19 bases between them. The CDR3 spans 15 residues. Germline CDR1 is MDHEN and CDR2 is SYDVKM. CDR3 sequence reads: CASSFFGDPAGGYTF. Written as DNA, the CDR3 is TGTGCCAGCAGTTTCTTTGGGGACCCGGCGGGGGGCTACACCTTC.

This rearrangement joins TRBV10-3 to TRBJ2-7; D is perhaps TRBD1 (6 bases). There are 14 residues in the CDR3. Germline-derived CDR1 and CDR2 are ENHRY and SYGVKD. Trimming left V 3 bases short and J 5 bases short, with 14 bases between. The CDR3 coding sequence is TGTGCCATCAGTGATCAGGGGTCCAGCAACGAGCAGTACTTC. It codes for CAISDQGSSNEQYF.

In nucleotides, the CDR3 is TGTGCCAGCAGTGACTCGACTAGCGCCGAGCAGTACTTC. This gives the protein CASSDSTSAEQYF. This rearrangement joins TRBV6-4 to TRBJ2-7, with TRBD2 identical over 8 bases. The CDR3 contains 13 residues. Germline V CDR1 and CDR2: MRHNA, SNTAGT. With V trimmed by 0 bases and J by 6 bases, 1 base remained unmatched.

This clone has more than one count but fewer than ten. The chain employs TRBV10-1 and TRBJ2-3; D gene uncertain. The CDR3 sequence is 12 residues long. Germline CDR1 WNHNN, CDR2 SYGVQD (reference sequence). The V end was cut by 2 bases, the J end by 6 bases, with 6 bases between. CDR3: CASSERADTQYF. CDR3 coding DNA: TGCGCCAGCAGTGAGAGAGCCGATACGCAGTATTTT.

CDR3 loop: CASSQEGGAGTGPREQYF. The CDR3 DNA reads TGTGCCAGCAGCCAAGAGGGGGGAGCCGGGACAGGGCCCCGCGAGCAGTACTTC. V and J are TRBV4-2 and TRBJ2-7; 9 nucleotides match TRBD1. The CDR3 runs to 18 residues. J was trimmed by 6 bases and V by 0 bases; bases with no gene match: 15. CDR1 and CDR2 (germline): LGHNA, YNFKEQ.

The genes are TRBV28 and TRBJ2-3; a possible D gene is TRBD1 (6 bases). The germline gives CDR1 MDHEN, CDR2 SYDVKM. The CDR3 is made up of 15 amino acids. V lost 3 bases and J 7 bases, leaving 17 bases between the germline ends. CDR3 region: CASSFAGQPRYTQYF. Here the CDR3 DNA reads TGTGCCAGCAGTTTCGCCGGACAGCCGAGATATACGCAGTATTTT.

This clone was seen once. This chain connects TRBV15 to TRBJ2-1; TRBD1 matches at 7 bases. V trimming: 0 bases; J trimming: 7 bases; junction bases outside the gene matches: 9. From germline, CDR1 is LNHNV and CDR2 YYDKDF (reference sequence). The CDR3 is 16 residues long. Here the CDR3 DNA reads TGTGCCACCAGCAGAGATCAAAGGGGGCGGTGGAATGAGCAGTTCTTC. This translates into CATSRDQRGRWNEQFF.

V gene TRBV27 combines with J gene TRBJ2-3; 8 positions agree with TRBD2. This CDR3 comprises 14 residues. Losses at the gene ends were 3 bases for V and 5 bases for J; bases not matched to a gene: 4. Germline values: CDR1 MNHEY, CDR2 SMNVEV (reference sequence). DNA of the CDR3: TGTGCCAGCAGTTTTACTAGCGGCTTAGATACGCAGTATTTT. Translating gives CASSFTSGLDTQYF.

This clone was observed once. This chain joins TRBV6-1 and TRBJ1-3; D is uncertain. The CDR3 sequence is 15 residues long. Germline CDR1 MNHNS, CDR2 SASEGT. Deletions cut 4 bases from V and 2 bases from J, with 12 bases between. This CDR3 is CASSGRGGAGNTIYF. DNA for the CDR3: TGTGCCAGCAGTGGGCGGGGAGGTGCTGGAAACACCATATATTTT.

As for this clone: Its ends do not fully match the called genes, so a read error is possible. J is TRBJ2-1 and V is TRBV6-4, with TRBD2 identical over 12 bases. Germline V lookup: CDR1 MRHNA, CDR2 SNTAGT. The CDR3 is 16 residues long. CDR3 residues: CAGSLAGGRPYNEQFF. The CDR3 coding sequence is TGTGCCGGCAGCCTAGCGGGGGGGCGACCCTACAATGAGCAGTTCTTC.

The gene calls are TRBV5-1 and TRBJ2-7; D gene uncertain. Deletions cut 4 bases from V and 0 bases from J, with 17 bases between. The CDR3 runs 16 residues. Germline V gene data show CDR1 as SGHRS and CDR2 as YFSETQ. The CDR3 loop is CASSPYLDTYSYEQYF. The CDR3 DNA reads as TGCGCCAGCAGCCCCTATCTCGACACCTACTCCTACGAGCAGTACTTC. Drawing the rest from reference TRBV5-1 and TRBJ2-7, the complete variable domain is KAGVTQTPRYLIKTRGQQVTLSCSPISGHRSVSWYQQTPGQGLQFLFEYFSETQRNKGNFPGRFSGRQFSNSRSEMNVSTLELGDSALYLCASSPYLDTYSYEQYFGPGTRLTVT.